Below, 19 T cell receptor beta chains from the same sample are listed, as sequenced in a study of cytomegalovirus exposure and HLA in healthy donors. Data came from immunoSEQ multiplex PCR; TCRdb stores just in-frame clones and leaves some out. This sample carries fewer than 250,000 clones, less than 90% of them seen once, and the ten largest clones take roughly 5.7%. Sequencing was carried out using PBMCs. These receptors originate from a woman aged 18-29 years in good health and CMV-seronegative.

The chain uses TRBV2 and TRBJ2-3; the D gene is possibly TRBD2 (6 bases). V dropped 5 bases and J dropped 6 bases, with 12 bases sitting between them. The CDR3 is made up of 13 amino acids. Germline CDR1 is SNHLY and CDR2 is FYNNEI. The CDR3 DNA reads TGTGCCAGCAGTCCCCTCGGAGGGGATACGCAGTATTTT. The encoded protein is CASSPLGGDTQYF.

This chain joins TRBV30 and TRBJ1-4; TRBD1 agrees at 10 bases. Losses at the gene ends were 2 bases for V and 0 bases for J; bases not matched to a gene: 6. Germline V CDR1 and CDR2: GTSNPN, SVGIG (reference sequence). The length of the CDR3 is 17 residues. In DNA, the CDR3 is TGTGCCTGGAGTCGGGGGACAGGGGTTGCAACTAATGAAAAACTGTTTTTT. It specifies CAWSRGTGVATNEKLFF.

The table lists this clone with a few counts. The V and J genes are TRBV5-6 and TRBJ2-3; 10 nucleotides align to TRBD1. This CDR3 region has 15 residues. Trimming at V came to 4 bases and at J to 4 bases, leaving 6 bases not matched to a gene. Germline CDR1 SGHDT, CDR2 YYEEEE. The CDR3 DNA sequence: TGTGCCAGCAGCAAGGGACAGGGGAACCCAGATACGCAGTATTTT. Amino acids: CASSKGQGNPDTQYF.

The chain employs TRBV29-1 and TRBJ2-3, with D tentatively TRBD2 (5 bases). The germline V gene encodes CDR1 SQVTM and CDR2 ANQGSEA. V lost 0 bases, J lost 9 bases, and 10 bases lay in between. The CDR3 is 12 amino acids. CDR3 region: CSVEEEESTQYF. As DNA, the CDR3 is TGCAGCGTTGAAGAGGAGGAGTCCACGCAGTATTTT.

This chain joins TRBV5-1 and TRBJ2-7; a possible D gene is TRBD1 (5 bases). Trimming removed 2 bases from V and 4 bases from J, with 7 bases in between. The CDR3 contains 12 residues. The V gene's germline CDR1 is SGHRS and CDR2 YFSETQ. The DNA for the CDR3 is TGCGCCAGCAGCTTCACAGGATACGAGCAGTACTTC. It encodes CASSFTGYEQYF. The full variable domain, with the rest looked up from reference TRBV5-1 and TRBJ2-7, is KAGVTQTPRYLIKTRGQQVTLSCSPISGHRSVSWYQQTPGQGLQFLFEYFSETQRNKGNFPGRFSGRQFSNSRSEMNVSTLELGDSALYLCASSFTGYEQYFGPGTRLTVT.

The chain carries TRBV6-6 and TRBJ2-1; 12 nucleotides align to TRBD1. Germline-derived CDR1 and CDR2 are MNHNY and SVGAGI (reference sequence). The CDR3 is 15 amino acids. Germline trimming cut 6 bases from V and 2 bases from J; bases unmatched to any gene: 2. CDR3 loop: CASRGTGGTYNEQFF. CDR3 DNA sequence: TGTGCCAGCAGAGGGACAGGGGGCACCTACAATGAGCAGTTCTTC.

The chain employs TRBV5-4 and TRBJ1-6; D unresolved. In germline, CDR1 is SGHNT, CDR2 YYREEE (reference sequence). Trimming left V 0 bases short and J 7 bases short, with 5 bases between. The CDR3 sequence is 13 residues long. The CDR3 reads CASSLGGNSPLHF. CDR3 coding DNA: TGTGCCAGCAGCTTGGGAGGAAATTCACCCCTCCACTTT.

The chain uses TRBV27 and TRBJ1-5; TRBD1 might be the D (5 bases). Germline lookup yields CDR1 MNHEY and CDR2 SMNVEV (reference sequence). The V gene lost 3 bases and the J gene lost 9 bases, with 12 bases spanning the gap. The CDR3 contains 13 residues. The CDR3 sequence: CASSFEGFGPQHF. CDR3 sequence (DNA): TGTGCCAGCAGTTTCGAGGGGTTTGGGCCCCAGCATTTT.

Here the CDR3 reads CASSLDGPAGGYGYTF. CDR3 nucleotide sequence: TGTGCCAGCAGCTTGGACGGGCCCGCCGGGGGATATGGCTACACCTTC. The chain employs TRBV5-4 and TRBJ1-2; a possible D gene is TRBD1 (5 bases). Trimming stripped 0 bases from V and 5 bases from J, with 17 bases between. Germline CDR1 is SGHNT and CDR2 is YYREEE (reference sequence). The CDR3 is 16 amino acids.

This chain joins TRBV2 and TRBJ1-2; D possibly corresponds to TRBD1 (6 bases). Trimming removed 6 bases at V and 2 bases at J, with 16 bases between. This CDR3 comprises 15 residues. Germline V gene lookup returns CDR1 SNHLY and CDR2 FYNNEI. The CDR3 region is CASSGTGIPNYGYTF. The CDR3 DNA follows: TGTGCCAGCAGCGGAACAGGGATCCCAAACTATGGCTACACCTTC.

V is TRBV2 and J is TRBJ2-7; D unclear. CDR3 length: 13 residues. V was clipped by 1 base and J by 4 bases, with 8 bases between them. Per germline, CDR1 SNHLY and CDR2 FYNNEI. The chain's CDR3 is CASSEVRWYEQYF. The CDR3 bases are TGTGCCAGCAGTGAAGTCAGGTGGTACGAGCAGTACTTC. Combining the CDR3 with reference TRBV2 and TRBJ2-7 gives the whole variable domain EPEVTQTPSHQVTQMGQEVILRCVPISNHLYFYWYRQILGQKVEFLVSFYNNEISEKSEIFDDQFSVERPDGSNFTLKIRSTKLEDSAMYFCASSEVRWYEQYFGPGTRLTVT.

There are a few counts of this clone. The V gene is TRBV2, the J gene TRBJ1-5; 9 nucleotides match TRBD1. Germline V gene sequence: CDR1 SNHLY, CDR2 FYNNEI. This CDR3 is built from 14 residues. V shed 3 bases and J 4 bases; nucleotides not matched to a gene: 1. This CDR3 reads CASSEGQGNQPQHF. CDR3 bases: TGTGCCAGCAGTGAGGGACAGGGTAATCAGCCCCAGCATTTT.

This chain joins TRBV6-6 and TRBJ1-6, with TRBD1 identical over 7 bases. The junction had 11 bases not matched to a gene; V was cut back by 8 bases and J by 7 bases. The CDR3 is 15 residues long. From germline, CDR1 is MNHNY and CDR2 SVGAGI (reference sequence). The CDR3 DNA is TGTGCCAGCGGTAGACAGGGAGAATTCAATTCACCCCTCCACTTT. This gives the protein CASGRQGEFNSPLHF.

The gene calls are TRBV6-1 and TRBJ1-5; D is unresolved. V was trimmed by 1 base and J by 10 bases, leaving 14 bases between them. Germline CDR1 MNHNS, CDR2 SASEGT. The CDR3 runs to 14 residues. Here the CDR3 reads CASSEGYLMSPQHF. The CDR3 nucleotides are TGTGCCAGCAGTGAAGGGTATCTTATGTCACCCCAGCATTTT.

CDR3 nucleotide sequence: TGTGCCAGCAGCCCCATCAGCGGGAGGTCAGATACGCAGTATTTT. It yields the protein CASSPISGRSDTQYF. J is TRBJ2-3 and V is TRBV11-2, with TRBD2 identical over 9 bases. V shed 5 bases and J 4 bases; nucleotides not matched to a gene: 7. The CDR3 length is 15 residues. Germline CDR1 is SGHAT and CDR2 is FQNNGV.

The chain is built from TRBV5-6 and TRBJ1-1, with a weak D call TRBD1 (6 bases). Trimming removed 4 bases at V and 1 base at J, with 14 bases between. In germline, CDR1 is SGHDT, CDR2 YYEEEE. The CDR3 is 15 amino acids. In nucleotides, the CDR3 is TGTGCCAGCAGCCCTCTCCCGACAGGGAACACTGAAGCTTTCTTT. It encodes CASSPLPTGNTEAFF.

This CDR3 is CASSGRGGTGELFF. The CDR3, as DNA: TGTGCCAGCAGCGGGAGAGGGGGCACCGGGGAGCTGTTTTTT. This chain uses TRBV6-1 with TRBJ2-2; D tentatively reads TRBD1 or TRBD2 (6 bases each). CDR3 size: 14 residues. With 6 bases removed from V and 4 bases from J, the gap between germline ends came to 12 bases. CDR1 and CDR2 (germline): MNHNS, SASEGT.

CDR3 coding DNA: TGTGCCAGCACCGAAAAAGGGAGACTAGCCTACGAGCAGTACTTC. Translated, it gives CASTEKGRLAYEQYF. The chain carries TRBV6-6 and TRBJ2-7, with D perhaps matching TRBD2 (6 bases). The CDR3 spans 15 residues. CDR1 and CDR2 from the germline V gene are MNHNY and SVGAGI (reference sequence). V was cut by 7 bases and J by 2 bases, with 18 bases left in between.

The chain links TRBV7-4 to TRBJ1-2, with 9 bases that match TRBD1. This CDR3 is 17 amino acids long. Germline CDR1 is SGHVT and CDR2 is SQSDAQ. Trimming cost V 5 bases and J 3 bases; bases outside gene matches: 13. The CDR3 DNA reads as TGTGCCAGCAGCGACCCCCCGGGACAGGGTAGGTACTATGGCTACACCTTC. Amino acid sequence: CASSDPPGQGRYYGYTF.